The clone carrying this T cell receptor beta chain was detected many times. No antigen is known for it. These data originate in a study of CD8 T cells in ankylosing spondylitis. One entry per CDR3 protein results from TCRdb running MiXCR on the 5' RACE reads. The table has around 450,000 distinct CDR3 sequences, roughly 27% seen once. Study results and limitations: Apparently characteristic of ankylosing spondylitis blood was a TCR beta motif (under ten highly homologous variants).

With 2 bases removed from V and 3 bases from J, the gap between germline ends came to 8 bases. CDR3 size: 13 residues. Germline V lookup: CDR1 SGHDT, CDR2 YYEEEE. The sequence was collected from a male donor with ankylosing spondylitis. This chain uses TRBV5-6 with TRBJ1-2; unclear D gene. Sequences were obtained from blood, either unsorted or a sorted T cell fraction (not recorded which). The DNA of the CDR3 is TGTGCCAGCAGCTTAGACCGGGACTATGGCTACACCTTC. It is translated as CASSLDRDYGYTF.